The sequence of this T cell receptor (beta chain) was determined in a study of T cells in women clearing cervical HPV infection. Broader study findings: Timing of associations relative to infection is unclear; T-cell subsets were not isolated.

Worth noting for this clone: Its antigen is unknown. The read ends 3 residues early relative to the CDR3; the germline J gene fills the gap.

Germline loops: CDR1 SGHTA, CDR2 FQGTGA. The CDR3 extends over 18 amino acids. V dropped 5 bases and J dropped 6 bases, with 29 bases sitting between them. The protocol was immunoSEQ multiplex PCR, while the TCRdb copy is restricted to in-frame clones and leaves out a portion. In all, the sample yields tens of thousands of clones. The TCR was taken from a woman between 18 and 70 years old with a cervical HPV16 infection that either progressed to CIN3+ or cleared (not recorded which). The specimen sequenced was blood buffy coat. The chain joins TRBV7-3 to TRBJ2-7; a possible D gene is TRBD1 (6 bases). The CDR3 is CASSLRDNPFPPYVEQYF. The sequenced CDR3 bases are TGTGCCAGCAGCCTCCGGGACAATCCCTTTCCCCCATACGTCGAG.